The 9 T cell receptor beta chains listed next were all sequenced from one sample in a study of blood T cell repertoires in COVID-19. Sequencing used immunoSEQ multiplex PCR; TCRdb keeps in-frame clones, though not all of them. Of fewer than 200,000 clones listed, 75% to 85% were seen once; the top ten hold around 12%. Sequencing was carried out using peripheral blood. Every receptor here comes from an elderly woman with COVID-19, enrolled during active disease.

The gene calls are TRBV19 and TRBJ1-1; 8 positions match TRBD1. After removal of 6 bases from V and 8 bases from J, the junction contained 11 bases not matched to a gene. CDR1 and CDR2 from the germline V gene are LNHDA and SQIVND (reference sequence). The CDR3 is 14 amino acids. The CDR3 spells CASSTRPQGAEAFF. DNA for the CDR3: TGTGCCAGTAGCACTCGTCCCCAGGGGGCGGAAGCTTTCTTT. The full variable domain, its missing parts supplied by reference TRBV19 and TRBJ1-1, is DGGITQSPKYLFRKEGQNVTLSCEQNLNHDAMYWYRQDPGQGLRLIYYSQIVNDFQKGDIAEGYSVSREKKESFPLTVTSAQKNPTAFYLCASSTRPQGAEAFFGQGTRLTVV.

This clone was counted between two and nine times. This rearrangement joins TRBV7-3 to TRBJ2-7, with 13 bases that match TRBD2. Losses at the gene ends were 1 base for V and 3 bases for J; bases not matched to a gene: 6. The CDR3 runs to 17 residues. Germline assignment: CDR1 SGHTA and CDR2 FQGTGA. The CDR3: CASSLKGGLAGDYEQYF. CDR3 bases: TGTGCCAGCAGCTTAAAGGGCGGACTAGCGGGGGACTACGAGCAGTACTTC.

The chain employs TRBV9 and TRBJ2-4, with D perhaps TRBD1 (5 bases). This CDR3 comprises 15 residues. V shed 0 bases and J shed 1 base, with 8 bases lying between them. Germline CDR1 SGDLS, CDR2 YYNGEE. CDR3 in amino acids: CASSVDSGAKNIQYF. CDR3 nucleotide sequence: TGTGCCAGCAGCGTAGACTCAGGGGCCAAAAACATTCAGTACTTC.

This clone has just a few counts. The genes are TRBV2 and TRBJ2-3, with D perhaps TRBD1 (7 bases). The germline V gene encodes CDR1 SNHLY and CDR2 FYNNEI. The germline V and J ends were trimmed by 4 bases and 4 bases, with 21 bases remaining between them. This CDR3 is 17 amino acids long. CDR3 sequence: CASSAREGGTGADTQYF. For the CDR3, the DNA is TGTGCCAGCAGTGCGCGTGAGGGGGGCACAGGGGCAGATACGCAGTATTTT.

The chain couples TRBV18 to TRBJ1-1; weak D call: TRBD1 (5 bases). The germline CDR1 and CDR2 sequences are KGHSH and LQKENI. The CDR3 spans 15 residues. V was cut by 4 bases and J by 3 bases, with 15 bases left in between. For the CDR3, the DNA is TGTGCCAGCTCACGCGCGGGGGGGTATGACACTGAAGCTTTCTTT. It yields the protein CASSRAGGYDTEAFF.

The CDR3 DNA is TGCGCCAGCAGCTCCCAAAAAAGCGGGGGCCAAGAGACCCAGTACTTC. Its protein is CASSSQKSGGQETQYF. The chain uses TRBV4-1 and TRBJ2-5; 8 nucleotides align to TRBD2. V dropped 5 bases and J dropped 1; count of bases not matched to a gene: 9. Looked up from germline, CDR1 is MGHRA and CDR2 is YSYEKL. This CDR3 contains 16 residues.

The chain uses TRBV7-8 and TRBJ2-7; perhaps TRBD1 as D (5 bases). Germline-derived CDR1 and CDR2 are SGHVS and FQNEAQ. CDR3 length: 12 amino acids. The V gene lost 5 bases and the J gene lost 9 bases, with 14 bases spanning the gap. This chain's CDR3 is CASSQRQTRQYF. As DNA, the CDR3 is TGTGCCAGCAGCCAGCGACAGACTCGGCAGTACTTC.

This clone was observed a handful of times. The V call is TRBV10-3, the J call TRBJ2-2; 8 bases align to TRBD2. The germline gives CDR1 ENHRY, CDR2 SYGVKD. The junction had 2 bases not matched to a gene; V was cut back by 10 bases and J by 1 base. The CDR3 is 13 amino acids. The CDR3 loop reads CATREENTGELFF. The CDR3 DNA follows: TGTGCCACGCGGGAGGAGAACACCGGGGAGCTGTTTTTT.

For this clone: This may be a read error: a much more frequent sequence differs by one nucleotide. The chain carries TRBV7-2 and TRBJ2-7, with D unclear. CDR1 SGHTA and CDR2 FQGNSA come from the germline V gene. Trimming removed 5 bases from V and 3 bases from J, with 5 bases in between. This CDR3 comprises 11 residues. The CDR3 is CASSTYYEQYF. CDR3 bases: TGTGCCAGCAGCACTTACTACGAGCAGTACTTC.